The 6 T cell receptor beta chains presented below share a single source sample, sequenced in a study of T cells in Graves' hyperthyroidism and ophthalmopathy. RNA transcripts gave rise to amplified TCR beta CDR3 regions. With the HTBI primer set, the TCR CDR3 went through a first round of RT-PCR. A single record per CDR3 protein comes from TCRdb applying MiXCR to the multiplex PCR reads. The table has about 740,000 distinct CDR3 sequences, 12% to 15% seen once; the top ten hold roughly 10%. The sample comprised blood. The receptor set was obtained from a woman younger than 35 with Graves' hyperthyroidism.

This clonotype was found many times. V and J are TRBV12-3 or TRBV12-4 and TRBJ2-7; 9 positions match TRBD2. The CDR3 is 15 residues long. V was clipped by 4 bases and J by 2 bases; unmatched bases: 6. In DNA, the CDR3 is TGTGCCAGCAGTTCATCTAGCGGGGACCCCTACGAGCAGTACTTC. It translates to CASSSSSGDPYEQYF.

This clonotype was observed a few times. Its ends do not fully match the called genes, so a read error is possible. The rearrangement joins TRBV11-2 to TRBJ1-4; 9 bases match TRBD1. The germline CDR1 and CDR2 sequences are SGHAT and FQNNGV. CDR3 length: 16 residues. The CDR3 coding sequence is TGTGCCAGCAGTTTAGCACAGGGGGCGTTCAATGAAAAACTGTTTTTT. This gives the protein CASSLAQGAFNEKLFF. The full variable domain, its missing parts supplied by reference TRBV11-2 and TRBJ1-4, is EAGVAQSPRYKIIEKRQSVAFWCNPISGHATLYWYQQILGQGPKLLIQFQNNGVVDDSQLPKDRFSAERLKGVDSTLKIQPAKLEDSAVYLCASSLAQGAFNEKLFFGSGTQLSVL.

The rearrangement links TRBV28 to TRBJ2-7, with D tentatively TRBD1 (5 bases). Trimming left V 3 bases short and J 5 bases short, with 17 bases between. This CDR3 is built from 15 residues. Germline V gene lookup returns CDR1 MDHEN and CDR2 SYDVKM. The CDR3 loop is CASSLGNWWGDEQYF. The CDR3 DNA is TGTGCCAGCAGTTTGGGTAATTGGTGGGGCGACGAGCAGTACTTC. Complete variable domain (other parts from reference TRBV28 and TRBJ2-7): DVKVTQSSRYLVKRTGEKVFLECVQDMDHENMFWYRQDPGLGLRLIYFSYDVKMKEKGDIPEGYSVSREKKERFSLILESASTNQTSMYLCASSLGNWWGDEQYFGPGTRLTVT.

This clonotype came up many times. The chain is built from TRBV30 and TRBJ1-1; TRBD1 is a possible D gene (5 bases). Deletions cut 3 bases from V and 11 bases from J, with 16 bases between. Germline values: CDR1 GTSNPN, CDR2 SVGIG (reference sequence). The CDR3 length is 12 residues. The CDR3 DNA reads TGTGCCTGGAGCGAGAGGCGGACAACGGCTTTCTTT. It is translated as CAWSERRTTAFF.

The chain uses TRBV20-1 and TRBJ2-7; 13 positions match TRBD2. CDR3 length equals 15 residues. The V and J ends lost 6 bases and 4 bases, in that order; junction bases with no gene match: 9. Germline V gene lookup returns CDR1 DFQATT and CDR2 SNEGSKA (reference sequence). CDR3 in amino acids: CSATTSGRALYEQYF. The CDR3 DNA follows: TGCAGTGCCACAACTAGCGGGAGGGCCCTATACGAGCAGTACTTC.

This clonotype was detected many times. The rearrangement joins TRBV20-1 to TRBJ2-1; D gene uncertain. The V gene's germline CDR1 is DFQATT and CDR2 SNEGSKA (reference sequence). The CDR3 covers 12 residues. V lost 3 bases, J lost 8 bases, and 11 bases lay in between. CDR3 DNA sequence: TGCAGTGCTAGGTCCAACCGGGATGAGCAGTTCTTC. Translated: CSARSNRDEQFF.